Listed here are 13 T cell receptor beta chains from one sample, sequenced in a study of human T cells and chemical hapten exposure. Each CDR3 protein is one row after TCRdb ran MiXCR on the RACE reads. This sample has approximately 97,000 distinct CDR3 sequences, with 27% found just once. The time point was: patch test 3, about 24 weeks after DPC sensitization. Treatment here: therapeutic diphenylcyclopropenone sensitization with weekly scalp DPC. The specimen comprised whole blood, sampled in connection with sensitization to the hapten diphenylcyclopropenone (DPC). The origin of the receptors is a man in his forties with alopecia areata. Some clones in this sample may be carry-over from other donors' samples.

The genes are TRBV6-4 and TRBJ1-1; D ambiguous. This CDR3 is built from 13 residues. Trimming left V 6 bases short and J 7 bases short, with 15 bases between. Germline loops: CDR1 MRHNA, CDR2 SNTAGT. The CDR3 is CASSPSAADEAFF. The CDR3 nucleotides read TGTGCCAGCAGCCCTTCGGCAGCGGATGAAGCTTTCTTT.

There are a few counts of this clonotype. The genes are TRBV12-3 or TRBV12-4 and TRBJ2-3, with a tentative D call TRBD2 (6 bases). This CDR3 comprises 17 residues. Deletions cut 4 bases from V and 0 bases from J, with 17 bases between. The CDR3 reads CASSSSGTPTSTDTQYF. The CDR3 bases are TGTGCCAGCAGTTCATCCGGGACTCCGACGAGCACAGATACGCAGTATTTT.

This clonotype was counted between two and nine times. V usage is TRBV27 and J usage is TRBJ2-7; 9 bases map to TRBD2. The CDR3 extends over 15 amino acids. V trimming: 2 bases; J trimming: 5 bases; junction bases outside the gene matches: 7. Germline lookup yields CDR1 MNHEY and CDR2 SMNVEV (reference sequence). CDR3: CASSLTAGGSHEQYF. The CDR3 bases are TGTGCCAGCAGTTTAACGGCGGGAGGGTCCCACGAGCAGTACTTC.

This clonotype was recorded a few times. The chain uses TRBV11-1 and TRBJ1-4; no definite D call. The germline V gene encodes CDR1 SGHAT and CDR2 FQDESV (reference sequence). The CDR3 extends over 13 amino acids. V lost 4 bases and J 3 bases, leaving 6 bases between the germline ends. CDR3 coding DNA: TGTGCCAGCAGCTACCAGCCTAATGAAAAACTGTTTTTT. This encodes CASSYQPNEKLFF.

The chain employs TRBV18 and TRBJ2-3; no clear D. Looked up from germline, CDR1 is KGHSH and CDR2 is LQKENI. Trimming took 4 bases from V and 2 from J, leaving 10 bases between them. The CDR3 has 14 amino acids. CDR3 sequence (DNA): TGTGCCAGCTCACTTAACTCAGACACAGATACGCAGTATTTT. Translating it yields CASSLNSDTDTQYF.

In this sample, this clonotype turned up a few times. V is TRBV10-3 and J is TRBJ2-7; 10 bases line up with TRBD1. This CDR3 is 14 amino acids long. The ends lost 7 bases at V and 1 base at J; junction bases unmatched: 4. Germline V CDR1 and CDR2: ENHRY, SYGVKD. The CDR3, as DNA: TGTGCCATCACCGCGGGACAGGGGTCCTACGAGCAGTACTTC. Translating gives CAITAGQGSYEQYF.

This rearrangement joins TRBV5-1 to TRBJ2-5; TRBD2 matches at 11 bases. With 4 bases clipped from V and 5 bases from J, the junction kept 4 bases outside the gene matches. The CDR3 length is 14 residues. From germline, CDR1 is SGHRS and CDR2 YFSETQ. DNA of the CDR3: TGCGCCAGCAGCGTTGGACTAGCGGGCGAGACCCAGTACTTC. It codes for CASSVGLAGETQYF.

This clonotype showed up just a few times. The chain carries TRBV6-1 and TRBJ2-3; 12 bases agree with TRBD2. The CDR3 is 16 amino acids. Germline trimming cut 7 bases from V and 4 bases from J; bases unmatched to any gene: 9. Per germline, CDR1 MNHNS and CDR2 SASEGT. CDR3 amino acids: CASKRTSGEFSDTQYF. The CDR3 DNA reads TGTGCCAGCAAAAGGACTAGCGGGGAATTTTCAGATACGCAGTATTTT.

The chain joins TRBV29-1 to TRBJ2-2; D unclear. This CDR3 has 12 amino acids. Germline lookup yields CDR1 SQVTM and CDR2 ANQGSEA. The germline V and J ends were trimmed by 6 bases and 5 bases, with 10 bases remaining between them. The CDR3 protein is CSVHSETGELFF. The CDR3 nucleotides read TGCAGCGTCCACAGTGAGACCGGGGAGCTGTTTTTT.

The chain has TRBV3-1 and TRBJ1-2; 9 bases map to TRBD1. CDR3 length: 13 amino acids. With V trimmed by 4 bases and J by 8 bases, 5 bases remained unmatched. The germline V gene encodes CDR1 LGHDT and CDR2 YNNKEL (reference sequence). The CDR3 is CASSPGQGGGYTF. For the CDR3, the DNA is TGTGCCAGCAGCCCGGGACAGGGTGGAGGCTACACCTTC.

The CDR3 nucleotides are TGCGCCAGCAGCTGGGTCGCAGGGGAGAAGTTCTTC. This codes for CASSWVAGEKFF. The genes are TRBV5-1 and TRBJ2-1, with a weak D call TRBD1 (6 bases). The ends were cut back, 3 bases at V and 14 bases at J, with 15 bases in the middle. The CDR3 consists of 12 residues. In germline, CDR1 is SGHRS, CDR2 YFSETQ.

This clonotype has just a few counts. The gene calls are TRBV20-1 and TRBJ2-1, with 12 bases that match TRBD2. Germline CDR1 reads DFQATT; CDR2 reads SNEGSKA (reference sequence). The J segment lost 4 bases and the V segment lost 0 bases, leaving 4 bases of the junction unmatched. CDR3 length: 16 residues. CDR3 sequence reads: CSARDRTSGAYNEQFF. In DNA, the CDR3 is TGCAGTGCTAGAGACCGGACTAGCGGGGCTTACAATGAGCAGTTCTTC.

The CDR3 sequence is CASSSDRGYQPQHF. CDR3 DNA sequence: TGTGCCAGCAGTTCGGACAGGGGGTATCAGCCCCAGCATTTT. The chain couples TRBV6-1 to TRBJ1-5; TRBD1 agrees at 10 bases. The J segment lost 5 bases and the V segment lost 5 bases, leaving 3 bases of the junction unmatched. The CDR3 loop spans 14 amino acids. CDR1 MNHNS and CDR2 SASEGT come from the germline V gene.